This T cell receptor (beta chain) was sequenced in a study of response to subunit inactivated influenza vaccine. Broader study findings: The authors suggested that every seasonal influenza vaccination recruits few new T cells.

Note on this clonotype: Its antigen is still unknown.

In germline, CDR1 is MNHEY, CDR2 SVGEGT. Trimming took 4 bases from V and 9 from J, leaving 17 bases between them. This CDR3 has 14 residues. TCRdb reprocessed the RT-PCR reads with MiXCR, giving one entry per CDR3 protein. The sample lists approximately 300,000 distinct CDR3 sequences, about 20% occurring once. V gene TRBV6-2 or TRBV6-3 combines with J gene TRBJ2-3, with D tentatively TRBD2 (6 bases). Sequencing was performed on PBMCs from blood, taken less than 22 months after vaccination. The TCR originated in a man between 50 and 75 years old who received an inactivated influenza vaccine. CDR3 DNA sequence: TGTGCCAGCAGTTTACCGGTGACTAGTCCGACGCAGTATTTT. Protein product: CASSLPVTSPTQYF.